This TCR beta chain was sequenced during a study of blood T cell repertoires in COVID-19. Study at large: Sites in the United States, Italy and Spain provided acute and convalescent COVID-19 samples.

Per the original data handling: Amplification of reference gene primers provided the estimated nucleated cell counts. The repertoire was sequenced with immunoSEQ multiplex PCR; TCRdb's copy has only in-frame clones and lacks some. V, J and clone size are taken as reported in that table, and D and trimming were inferred from the DNA itself. Of approximately 220,000 clones in the sample, about 83% were seen once. Germline CDR1 is SEHNR and CDR2 is FQNEAQ (reference sequence). This CDR3 region has 13 residues. Trimming pared 1 base from V and 7 bases from J, leaving 8 bases between. This clone has only one observation. Grouping used clinical history reported by participants in a survey and questionnaire.

The TCR originated in a woman aged 45-60 years who had been exposed to COVID-19. Specimen: PBMCs or T cells enriched from blood (not recorded which). V gene TRBV7-9 combines with J gene TRBJ1-5; D might be TRBD1 (5 bases). The CDR3 loop reads CASSLEGRQPQHF. The CDR3 DNA reads as TGTGCCAGCAGCTTAGAGGGGCGGCAGCCCCAGCATTTT.